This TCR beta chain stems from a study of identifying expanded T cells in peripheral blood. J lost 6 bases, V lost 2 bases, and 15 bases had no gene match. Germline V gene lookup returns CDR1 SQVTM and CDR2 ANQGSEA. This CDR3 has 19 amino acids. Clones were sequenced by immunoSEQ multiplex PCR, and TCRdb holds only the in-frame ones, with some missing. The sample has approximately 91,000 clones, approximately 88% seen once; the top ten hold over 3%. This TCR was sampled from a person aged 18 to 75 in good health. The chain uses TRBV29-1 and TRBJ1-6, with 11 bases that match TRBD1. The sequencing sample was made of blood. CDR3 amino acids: CSVECTGTGGSDGNSPLHF. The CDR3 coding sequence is TGCAGCGTTGAATGCACCGGGACAGGGGGATCGGATGGTAATTCACCCCTCCACTTT.